In terms of frequency, the clone carrying this T cell receptor beta chain is large. Its antigen is as yet unknown. TCRdb reanalyzed the 10x single-cell sequencing reads, giving one entry per CDR3 protein sequence and no DNA. This listing includes about 670 distinct CDR3 sequences. The CDR3 contains 12 residues. Germline V gene lookup returns CDR1 MNHNS and CDR2 SASEGT. This entry belongs to a study of CD8 T cells in cerebrospinal fluid in Alzheimer's disease. Whole-study results and caveats: Finding EBV-specific TCRs in cerebrospinal fluid does not show EBV causes Alzheimer's disease.

Sample: cerebrospinal fluid. The chain recombines TRBV6-1 with TRBJ2-1. The sequence was collected from a human donor in good health. CDR3 loop: CASKPTASEQFF.